The T cell receptor beta chain described here comes from a study of shared clonotypes between healthy human individuals. Findings and caveats of the study: A generally larger estimated richness was seen in naive subsets than in memory subsets.

Each subset's genomic DNA was split evenly across several immunoSEQ plates. Replicate PCRs run on sorted subsets employed 200 ng DNA, tens of thousands of T cell genomes. Original data processing: ImmunoSEQ output held junction-only sequences without quality scores, so filtering differed. Method: immunoSEQ multiplex PCR; TCRdb's copy keeps in-frame clones and lacks some. The V and J calls and clone size come from that table; D and trimming were worked out from the DNA. The table shows over 2 million clones, with roughly 95% occurring only once. The CDR3 loop spans 14 amino acids. The germline V gene encodes CDR1 SGHTA and CDR2 FQGNSA. The germline V and J ends were trimmed by 1 base and 7 bases, with 13 bases remaining between them. As regards this clone: Its target is unknown.

What was sequenced was naive CD4+ T cells sorted from blood. The subset here: CD45RA+ positively selected. The V and J genes are TRBV7-2 and TRBJ2-5, with D possibly matching TRBD2 (5 bases). The TCR sequence derives from a man younger than 35 in good health. The CDR3, as DNA: TGTGCCAGCAGCTTAGTAGGCGGGCTGGGGACCCAGTACTTC. Protein sequence: CASSLVGGLGTQYF. The entire variable domain, with the rest obtained from reference TRBV7-2 and TRBJ2-5, is as follows: GAGVSQSPSNKVTEKGKDVELRCDPISGHTALYWYRQSLGQGLEFLIYFQGNSAPDKSGLPSDRFSAERTGGSVSTLTIQRTQQEDSAVYLCASSLVGGLGTQYFGPGTRLLVL.